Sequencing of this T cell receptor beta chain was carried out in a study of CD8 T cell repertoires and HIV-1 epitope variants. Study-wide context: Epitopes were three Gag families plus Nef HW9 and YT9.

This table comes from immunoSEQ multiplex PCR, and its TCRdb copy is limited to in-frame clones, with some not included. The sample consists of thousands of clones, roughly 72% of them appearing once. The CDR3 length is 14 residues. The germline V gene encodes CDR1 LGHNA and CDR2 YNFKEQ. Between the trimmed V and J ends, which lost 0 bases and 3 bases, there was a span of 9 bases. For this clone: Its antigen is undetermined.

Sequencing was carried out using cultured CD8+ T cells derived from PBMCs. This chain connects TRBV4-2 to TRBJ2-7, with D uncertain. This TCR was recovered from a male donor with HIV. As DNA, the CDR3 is TGTGCCAGCAGCCAAGATCTTGGAAGCTACGAGCAGTACTTC. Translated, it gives CASSQDLGSYEQYF.